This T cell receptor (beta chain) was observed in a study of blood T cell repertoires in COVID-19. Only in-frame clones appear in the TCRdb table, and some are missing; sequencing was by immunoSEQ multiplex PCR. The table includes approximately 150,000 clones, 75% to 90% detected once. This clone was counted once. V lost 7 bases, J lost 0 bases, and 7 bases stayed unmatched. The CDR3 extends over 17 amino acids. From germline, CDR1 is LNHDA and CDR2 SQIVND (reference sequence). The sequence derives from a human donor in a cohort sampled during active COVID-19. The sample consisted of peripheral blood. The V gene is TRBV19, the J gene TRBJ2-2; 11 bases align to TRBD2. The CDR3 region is CASKYRSGGANTGELFF. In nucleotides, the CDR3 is TGTGCCAGTAAATACCGTAGCGGGGGGGCGAACACCGGGGAGCTGTTTTTT.